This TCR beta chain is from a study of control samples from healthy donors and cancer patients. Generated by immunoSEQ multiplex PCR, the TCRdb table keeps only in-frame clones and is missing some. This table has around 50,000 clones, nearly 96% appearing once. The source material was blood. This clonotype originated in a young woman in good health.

CDR3 in amino acids: CASSPDRGGVGYTF. The CDR3 coding sequence is TGTGCCAGCTCACCGGACAGGGGAGGGGTTGGCTACACCTTC. The chain employs TRBV18 and TRBJ1-2, with 9 positions matching TRBD1. Trimming cost V 3 bases and J 7 bases; bases outside gene matches: 6. Germline V lookup: CDR1 KGHSH, CDR2 LQKENI. CDR3 size: 14 residues.